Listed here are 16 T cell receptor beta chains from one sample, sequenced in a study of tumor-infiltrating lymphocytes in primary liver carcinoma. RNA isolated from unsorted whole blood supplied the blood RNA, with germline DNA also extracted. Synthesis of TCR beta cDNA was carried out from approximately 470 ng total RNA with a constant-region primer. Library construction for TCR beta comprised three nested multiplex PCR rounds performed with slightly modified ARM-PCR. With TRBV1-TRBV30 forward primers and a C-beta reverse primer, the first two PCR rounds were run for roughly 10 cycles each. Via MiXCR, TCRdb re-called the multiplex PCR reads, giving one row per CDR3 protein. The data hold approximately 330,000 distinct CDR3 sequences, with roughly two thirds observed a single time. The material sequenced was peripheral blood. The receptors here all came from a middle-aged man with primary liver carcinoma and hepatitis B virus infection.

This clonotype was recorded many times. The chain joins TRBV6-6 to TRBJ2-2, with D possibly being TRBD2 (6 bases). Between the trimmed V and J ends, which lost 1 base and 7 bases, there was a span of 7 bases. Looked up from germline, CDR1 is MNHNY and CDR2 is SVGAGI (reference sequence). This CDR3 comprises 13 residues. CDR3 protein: CASSYWGDGELFF. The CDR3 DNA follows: TGTGCCAGCAGTTACTGGGGGGACGGGGAGCTGTTTTTT.

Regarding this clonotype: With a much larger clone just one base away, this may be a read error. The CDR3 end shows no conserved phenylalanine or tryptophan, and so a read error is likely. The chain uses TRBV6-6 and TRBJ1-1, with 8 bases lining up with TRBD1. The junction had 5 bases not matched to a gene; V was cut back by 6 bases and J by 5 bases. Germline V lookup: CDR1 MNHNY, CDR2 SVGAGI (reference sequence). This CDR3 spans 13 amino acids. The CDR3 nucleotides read TGTGCCAGCAGCACAGGGGGGACTACTGAAGCTTTCTCT. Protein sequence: CASSTGGTTEAFS.

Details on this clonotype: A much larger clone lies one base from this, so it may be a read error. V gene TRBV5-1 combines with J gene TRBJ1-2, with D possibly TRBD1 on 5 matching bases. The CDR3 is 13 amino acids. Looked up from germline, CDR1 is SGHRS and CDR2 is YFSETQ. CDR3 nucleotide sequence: TGCGCCAGCAGCTTGGTGGCAGCACGGGGCTGCACCTTC. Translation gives CASSLVAARGCTF.

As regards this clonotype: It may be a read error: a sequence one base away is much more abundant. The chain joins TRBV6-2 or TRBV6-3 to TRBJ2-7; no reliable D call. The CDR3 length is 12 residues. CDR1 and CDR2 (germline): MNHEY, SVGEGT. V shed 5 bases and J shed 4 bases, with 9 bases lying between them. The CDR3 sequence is CASSHGLYEQYF. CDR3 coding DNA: TGTGCCAGCAGTCACGGGCTATACGAGCAGTACTTC.

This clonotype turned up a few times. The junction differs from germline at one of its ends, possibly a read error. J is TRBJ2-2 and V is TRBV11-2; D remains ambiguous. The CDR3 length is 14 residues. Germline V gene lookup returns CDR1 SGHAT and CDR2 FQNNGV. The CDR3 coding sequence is TGTGCCAACAGCCCTGGTCTAAACGCCGGGGAGCTGTTTTTT. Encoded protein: CANSPGLNAGELFF.

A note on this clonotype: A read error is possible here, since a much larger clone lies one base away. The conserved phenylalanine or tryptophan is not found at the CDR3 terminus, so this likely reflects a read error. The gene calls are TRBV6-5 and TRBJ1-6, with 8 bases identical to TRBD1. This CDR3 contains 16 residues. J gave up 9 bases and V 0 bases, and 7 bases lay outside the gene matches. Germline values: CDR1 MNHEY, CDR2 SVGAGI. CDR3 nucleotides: TGTGCCAGCAGTTACTCGACTGTCAGGGGGCCTTCACCCCTCCACTCT. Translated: CASSYSTVRGPSPLHS.

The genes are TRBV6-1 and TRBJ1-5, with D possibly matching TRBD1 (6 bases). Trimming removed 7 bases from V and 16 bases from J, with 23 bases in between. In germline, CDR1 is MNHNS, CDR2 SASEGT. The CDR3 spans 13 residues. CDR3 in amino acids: CASKGGPGQLQHF. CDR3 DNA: TGTGCCAGCAAGGGGGGCCCCGGTCAGCTCCAACATTTT.

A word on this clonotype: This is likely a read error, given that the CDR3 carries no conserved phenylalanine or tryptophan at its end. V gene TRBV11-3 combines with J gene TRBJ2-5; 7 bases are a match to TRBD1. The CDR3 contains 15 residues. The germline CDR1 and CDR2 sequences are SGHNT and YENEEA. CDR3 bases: TGTGCCAACAGCCCACCGGACAGGTTGCACGAGACCCAGTACCTC. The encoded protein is CANSPPDRLHETQYL.

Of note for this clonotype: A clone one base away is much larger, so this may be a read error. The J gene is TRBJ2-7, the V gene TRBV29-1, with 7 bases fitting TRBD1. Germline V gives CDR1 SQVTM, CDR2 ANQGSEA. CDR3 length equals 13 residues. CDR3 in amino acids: CSAARTGSYGQYF. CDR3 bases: TGCAGCGCGGCTAGGACAGGAAGCTACGGGCAGTACTTC.

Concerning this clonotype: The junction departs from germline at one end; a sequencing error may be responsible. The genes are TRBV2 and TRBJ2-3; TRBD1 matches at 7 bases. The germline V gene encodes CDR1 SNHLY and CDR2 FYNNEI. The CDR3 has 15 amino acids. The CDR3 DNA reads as TGTGCCAGCAGGGTCCGGGACAGTAACACAGACACGCAGTATTTT. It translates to CASRVRDSNTDTQYF. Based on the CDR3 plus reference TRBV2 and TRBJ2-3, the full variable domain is EPEVTQTPSHQVTQMGQEVILRCVPISNHLYFYWYRQILGQKVEFLVSFYNNEISEKSEIFDDQFSVERPDGSNFTLKIRSTKLEDSAMYFCASRVRDSNTDTQYFGPGTRLTVL.

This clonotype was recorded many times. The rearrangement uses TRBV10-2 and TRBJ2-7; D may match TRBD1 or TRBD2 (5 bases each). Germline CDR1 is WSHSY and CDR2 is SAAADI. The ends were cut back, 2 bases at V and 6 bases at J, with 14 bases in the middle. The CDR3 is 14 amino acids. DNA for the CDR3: TGCGCCAGCAGTGAGGGGATCGGGGCCCGCGAGCAGTACTTC. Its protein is CASSEGIGAREQYF.

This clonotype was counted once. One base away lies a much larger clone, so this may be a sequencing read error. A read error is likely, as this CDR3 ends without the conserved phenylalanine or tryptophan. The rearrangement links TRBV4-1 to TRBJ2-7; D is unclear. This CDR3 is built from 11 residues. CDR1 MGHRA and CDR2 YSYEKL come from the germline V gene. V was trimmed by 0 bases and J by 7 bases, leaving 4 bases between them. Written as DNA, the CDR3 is TGCGCCAGCAGCCAAGAGGGAGAGCAGTACCTC. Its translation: CASSQEGEQYL.

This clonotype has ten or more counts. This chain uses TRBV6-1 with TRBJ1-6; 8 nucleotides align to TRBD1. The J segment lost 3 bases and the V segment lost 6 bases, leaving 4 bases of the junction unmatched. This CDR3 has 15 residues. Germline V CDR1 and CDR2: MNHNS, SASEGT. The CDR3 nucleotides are TGTGCCAGCAGGGCAGACAGGGGCTATAATTCACCCCTCCACTTT. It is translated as CASRADRGYNSPLHF.

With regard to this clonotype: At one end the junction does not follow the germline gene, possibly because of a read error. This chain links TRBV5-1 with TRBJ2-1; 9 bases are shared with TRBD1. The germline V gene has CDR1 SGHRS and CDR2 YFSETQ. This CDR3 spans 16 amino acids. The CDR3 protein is CAGSLASGTGMNEQFF. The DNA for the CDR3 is TGCGCCGGCAGCTTGGCCTCAGGGACAGGGATGAATGAGCAGTTCTTC.

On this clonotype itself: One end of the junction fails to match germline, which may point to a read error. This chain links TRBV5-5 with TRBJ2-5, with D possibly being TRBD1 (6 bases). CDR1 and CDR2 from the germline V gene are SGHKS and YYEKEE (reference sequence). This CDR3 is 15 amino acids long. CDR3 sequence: CASRPTPTGQETLYF. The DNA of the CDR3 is TGTGCCAGCCGCCCGACCCCGACAGGTCAAGAGACCCTGTACTTC.

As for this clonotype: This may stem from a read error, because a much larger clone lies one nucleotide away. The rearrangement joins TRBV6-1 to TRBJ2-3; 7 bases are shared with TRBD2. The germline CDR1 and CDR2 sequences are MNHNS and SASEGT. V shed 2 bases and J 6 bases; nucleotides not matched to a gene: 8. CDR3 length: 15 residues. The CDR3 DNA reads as TGTGCCAGCAGTGAATCGCGGACTAGGATCGATACGCAGTATTTT. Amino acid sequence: CASSESRTRIDTQYF.